Below, 14 T cell receptor beta chains from the same sample are listed, as sequenced in a study of cytomegalovirus exposure and HLA in healthy donors. 60 Vbeta and 13 Jbeta primers were used in PCR. The method was immunoSEQ multiplex PCR; TCRdb's version includes in-frame clones alone and lacks a portion of them. Of about 78,000 clones in the sample, 75% to 85% were seen once. What was sequenced was PBMCs. The source is a man between 50 and 59 years old in good health and CMV-seropositive.

This clone appeared a few times. The chain has TRBV5-8 and TRBJ1-3; TRBD1 matches at 7 bases. CDR1 is SGHTS and CDR2 is YDEGEE in the germline V gene. The CDR3 consists of 15 residues. After removal of 5 bases from V and 2 bases from J, the junction contained 7 bases not matched to a gene. The DNA for the CDR3 is TGTGCCAGCAGATCCGACAGGGTCCCTGGAAACACCATATATTTT. Protein: CASRSDRVPGNTIYF.

The J gene is TRBJ1-1, the V gene TRBV20-1; D gene ambiguous. Trimming cost V 3 bases and J 8 bases, with 10 bases left between them. Germline lookup yields CDR1 DFQATT and CDR2 SNEGSKA (reference sequence). The CDR3 is 11 residues long. For the CDR3, the DNA is TGCAGTGCTAGTGGCGGCGGAGAAGCTTTCTTT. As protein: CSASGGGEAFF.

This clone was recorded once. The chain carries TRBV2 and TRBJ1-1, with TRBD1 matching 7 bases. In germline, CDR1 is SNHLY, CDR2 FYNNEI. J was trimmed by 6 bases and V by 2 bases; bases with no gene match: 6. The CDR3 covers 14 residues. In DNA form, the CDR3 reads TGTGCCAGCAGTGAAATAGGGGGCTGGTCTGAAGCTTTCTTT. Translated, it gives CASSEIGGWSEAFF. The full variable domain, completed using reference TRBV2 and TRBJ1-1, is EPEVTQTPSHQVTQMGQEVILRCVPISNHLYFYWYRQILGQKVEFLVSFYNNEISEKSEIFDDQFSVERPDGSNFTLKIRSTKLEDSAMYFCASSEIGGWSEAFFGQGTRLTVV.

The rearrangement uses TRBV6-1 and TRBJ2-7, with 10 bases lining up with TRBD2. The CDR3 has 15 amino acids. Germline V gene lookup returns CDR1 MNHNS and CDR2 SASEGT. J gave up 2 bases and V 2 bases, and 3 bases lay outside the gene matches. CDR3 amino acids: CASSESGRATYEQYF. For the CDR3, the DNA is TGTGCCAGCAGTGAAAGCGGGAGGGCGACCTACGAGCAGTACTTC.

This clone was counted between two and nine times. The germline gene is not matched at one end of the junction; a read error may be the cause. V is TRBV6-1 and J is TRBJ2-5; a weak D match, TRBD1 (10 bases). This CDR3 has 14 residues. CDR1 is MNHNS and CDR2 is SASEGT in the germline V gene. CDR3 loop: CVSGGTGVKETQYF. The CDR3 DNA reads TGTGTCAGCGGGGGGACAGGGGTAAAAGAGACCCAGTACTTC.

With regard to this clone: Sequence at one end of the junction differs from germline and may be a read error. The chain joins TRBV7-9 to TRBJ2-7; the D is unclear. The CDR3 length is 11 residues. Germline CDR1 is SEHNR and CDR2 is FQNEAQ (reference sequence). The CDR3 sequence is CSSSRSYEQYF. CDR3 in DNA: TGTTCCAGCAGCCGCTCCTACGAGCAGTACTTC.

This chain connects TRBV4-3 to TRBJ2-5; D may be TRBD2 (6 bases). This CDR3 spans 15 amino acids. The ends were cut back, 0 bases at V and 11 bases at J, with 19 bases in the middle. Per the germline V gene, CDR1 is LGHNA and CDR2 is YSLEER. The CDR3: CASSQDRGELWEQYF. The DNA for the CDR3 is TGCGCCAGCAGCCAAGACCGCGGGGAGCTGTGGGAGCAGTACTTC.

In nucleotides, the CDR3 is TGTGCCAGCAGCTTGGACACCACGCAGTATTTT. Translation: CASSLDTTQYF. The chain employs TRBV5-4 and TRBJ2-3; D is uncertain. Trimming took 0 bases from V and 9 from J, leaving 5 bases between them. Germline V gene data show CDR1 as SGHNT and CDR2 as YYREEE (reference sequence). The CDR3 is 11 amino acids. Filled out from reference TRBV5-4 and TRBJ2-3, the complete variable domain reads ETGVTQSPTHLIKTRGQQVTLRCSSQSGHNTVSWYQQALGQGPQFIFQYYREEENGRGNFPPRFSGLQFPNYSSELNVNALELDDSALYLCASSLDTTQYFGPGTRLTVL.

Many counts were recorded for this clone. The chain uses TRBV13 and TRBJ2-1; D may be TRBD1 (5 bases). CDR3 length equals 11 residues. Trimming removed 5 bases from V and 10 bases from J, with 9 bases in between. Germline V lookup: CDR1 PRHDT, CDR2 FYEKMQ (reference sequence). The CDR3 spells CASSLQGEQFF. The CDR3 DNA follows: TGTGCCAGCAGCCTGCAGGGCGAGCAGTTCTTC. Supplemented by reference TRBV13 and TRBJ2-1, the full variable domain reads AAGVIQSPRHLIKEKRETATLKCYPIPRHDTVYWYQQGPGQDPQFLISFYEKMQSDKGSIPDRFSAQQFSDYHSELNMSSLELGDSALYFCASSLQGEQFFGPGTRLTVL.

This rearrangement joins TRBV7-9 to TRBJ1-1; 7 bases line up with TRBD1. CDR3 size: 13 residues. The trim removed 3 bases at V and 7 bases at J, leaving 5 bases unmatched. In germline, CDR1 is SEHNR, CDR2 FQNEAQ (reference sequence). In DNA form, the CDR3 reads TGTGCCAGCAGCTTGCTTAGGGACAGTGAAGCTTTCTTT. Amino acids: CASSLLRDSEAFF.

The genes are TRBV7-2 and TRBJ1-2; 9 nucleotides agree with TRBD1. The CDR3 runs 14 residues. V lost 3 bases and J lost 5; bases outside the gene matches: 4. The V gene's germline CDR1 is SGHTA and CDR2 FQGNSA. The CDR3 DNA follows: TGTGCCAGCAGCTTCTTGGGACAGGGATATGGCTACACCTTC. Amino acids: CASSFLGQGYGYTF.

The V and J genes are TRBV7-8 and TRBJ1-4; no clear D. The germline gives CDR1 SGHVS, CDR2 FQNEAQ. Trimming pared 1 base from V and 8 bases from J, leaving 11 bases between. The CDR3 contains 14 residues. CDR3 nucleotide sequence: TGTGCCAGCAGCTTAGGATCAGTGATCGAAAAACTGTTTTTT. As protein: CASSLGSVIEKLFF.

In this sample, this clone turned up a few times. The chain recombines TRBV6-5 with TRBJ2-1, with TRBD1 identical over 8 bases. V trimming: 2 bases; J trimming: 6 bases; junction bases outside the gene matches: 6. Germline V gives CDR1 MNHEY, CDR2 SVGAGI. This CDR3 has 15 amino acids. In DNA, the CDR3 is TGTGCCAGCAGTTACACCAGGGGGCTTGGCAATGAGCAGTTCTTC. Protein sequence: CASSYTRGLGNEQFF.

The chain uses TRBV19 and TRBJ2-7; 9 bases fit TRBD1. V lost 3 bases and J lost 3; bases outside the gene matches: 12. Germline V gene sequence: CDR1 LNHDA, CDR2 SQIVND (reference sequence). CDR3 length equals 17 residues. CDR3: CASSIKFATGQGYEQYF. Here the CDR3 DNA reads TGTGCCAGTAGTATCAAATTCGCGACGGGACAGGGCTACGAGCAGTACTTC.